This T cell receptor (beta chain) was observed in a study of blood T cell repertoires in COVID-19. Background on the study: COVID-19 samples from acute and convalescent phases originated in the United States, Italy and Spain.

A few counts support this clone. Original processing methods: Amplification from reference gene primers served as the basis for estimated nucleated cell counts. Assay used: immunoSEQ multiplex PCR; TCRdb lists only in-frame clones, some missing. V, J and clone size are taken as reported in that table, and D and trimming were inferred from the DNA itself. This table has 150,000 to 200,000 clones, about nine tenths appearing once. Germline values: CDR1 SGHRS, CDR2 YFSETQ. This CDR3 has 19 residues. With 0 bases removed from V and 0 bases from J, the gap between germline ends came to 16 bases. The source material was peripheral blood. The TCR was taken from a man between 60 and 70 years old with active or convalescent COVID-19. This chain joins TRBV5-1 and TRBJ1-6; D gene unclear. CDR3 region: CASSLGRAAPSSYNSPLHF. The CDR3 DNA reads TGCGCCAGCAGCTTGGGGCGGGCGGCTCCGAGCTCCTATAATTCACCCCTCCACTTT.